The source of this TCR beta chain is a study of shared clonotypes between healthy human individuals. Study findings and constraints: Few donors restricted represented genetic and exposure-history diversity. Non-shared clonotypes had lower generation probabilities than clonotypes shared by all four sorted-subset donors.

Turning to this clone: Its antigen remains unknown.

The genomic DNA of each subset was split evenly across several immunoSEQ plates. Methods used by the authors: There were no quality scores in the junction-only immunoSEQ sequences, so filtering differed. Produced via immunoSEQ multiplex PCR; TCRdb's table is partial and in-frame only. The DNA was the basis for D and trimming; V, J and clone size are from that table. This sample has around 980,000 clones, with approximately 80% found just once. Germline lookup yields CDR1 SGHAT and CDR2 FQNNGV. J lost 2 bases, V lost 6 bases, and 4 bases had no gene match. The CDR3 covers 15 residues. The chain recombines TRBV11-2 with TRBJ2-1; TRBD1 matches 10 bases. The material sequenced was memory CD4+ T cells from PBMCs. Subset noted: CD45RA-negative fraction. The TCR originated in a man aged 18 to 30 in good health. Some clones in this sample may be carry-over from other donors' samples. The CDR3: CASSKGQGTYNEQFF. The DNA of the CDR3 is TGTGCCAGCAGTAAGGGACAGGGGACCTACAATGAGCAGTTCTTC.